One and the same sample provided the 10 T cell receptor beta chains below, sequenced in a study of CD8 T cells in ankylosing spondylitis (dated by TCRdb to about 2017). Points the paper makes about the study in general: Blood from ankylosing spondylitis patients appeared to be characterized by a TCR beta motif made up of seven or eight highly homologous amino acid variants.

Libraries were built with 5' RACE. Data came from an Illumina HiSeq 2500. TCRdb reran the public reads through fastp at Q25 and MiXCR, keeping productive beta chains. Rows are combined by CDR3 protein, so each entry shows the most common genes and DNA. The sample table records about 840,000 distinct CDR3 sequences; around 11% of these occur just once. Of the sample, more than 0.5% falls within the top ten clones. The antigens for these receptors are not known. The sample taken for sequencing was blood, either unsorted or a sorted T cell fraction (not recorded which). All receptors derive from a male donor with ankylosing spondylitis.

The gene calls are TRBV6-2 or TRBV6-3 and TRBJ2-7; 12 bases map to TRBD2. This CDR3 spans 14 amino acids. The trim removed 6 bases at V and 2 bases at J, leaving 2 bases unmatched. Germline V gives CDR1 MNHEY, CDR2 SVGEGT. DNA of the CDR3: TGTGCCAGCAGAACTAGCGGGGGGACCTACGAGCAGTACTTC. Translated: CASRTSGGTYEQYF.

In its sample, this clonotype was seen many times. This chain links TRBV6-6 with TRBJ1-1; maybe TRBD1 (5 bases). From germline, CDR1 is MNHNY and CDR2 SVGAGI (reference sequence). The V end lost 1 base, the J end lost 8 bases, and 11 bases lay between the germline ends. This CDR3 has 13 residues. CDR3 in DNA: TGTGCCAGCAGTTACTATCCCAGGGAGGAAGCTTTCTTT. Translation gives CASSYYPREEAFF.

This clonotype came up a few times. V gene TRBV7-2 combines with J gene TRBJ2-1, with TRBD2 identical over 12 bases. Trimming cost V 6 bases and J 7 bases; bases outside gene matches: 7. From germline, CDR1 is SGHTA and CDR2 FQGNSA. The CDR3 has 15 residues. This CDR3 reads CASRPRLAGENEQFF. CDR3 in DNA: TGTGCCAGCAGACCCCGACTAGCGGGAGAAAATGAGCAGTTCTTC.

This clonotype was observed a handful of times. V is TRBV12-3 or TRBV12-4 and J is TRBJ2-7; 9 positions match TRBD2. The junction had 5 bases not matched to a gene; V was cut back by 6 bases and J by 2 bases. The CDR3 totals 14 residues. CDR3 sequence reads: CASREAGGTYEQYF. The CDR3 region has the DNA TGTGCCAGCAGGGAAGCGGGAGGCACCTACGAGCAGTACTTC.

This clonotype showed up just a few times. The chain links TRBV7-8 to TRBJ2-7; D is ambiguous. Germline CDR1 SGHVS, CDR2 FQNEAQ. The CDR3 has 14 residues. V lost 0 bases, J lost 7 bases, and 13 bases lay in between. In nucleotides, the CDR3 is TGTGCCAGCAGCTTAGCCGCCTACCAGGTGGAGCAGTACTTC. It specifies CASSLAAYQVEQYF.

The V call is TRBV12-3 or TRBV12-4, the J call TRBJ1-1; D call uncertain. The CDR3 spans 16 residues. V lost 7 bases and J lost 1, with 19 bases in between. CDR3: CASTFYPSLGNTEAFF. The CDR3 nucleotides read TGTGCCAGCACCTTTTATCCATCCCTGGGGAACACTGAAGCTTTCTTT.

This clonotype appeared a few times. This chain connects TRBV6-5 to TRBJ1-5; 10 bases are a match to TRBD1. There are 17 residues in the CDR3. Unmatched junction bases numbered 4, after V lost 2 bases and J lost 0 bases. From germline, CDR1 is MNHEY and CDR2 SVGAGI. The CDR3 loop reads CASSYLRDRGSNQPQHF. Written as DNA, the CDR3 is TGTGCCAGCAGTTACCTCCGGGACAGGGGTAGCAATCAGCCCCAGCATTTT.

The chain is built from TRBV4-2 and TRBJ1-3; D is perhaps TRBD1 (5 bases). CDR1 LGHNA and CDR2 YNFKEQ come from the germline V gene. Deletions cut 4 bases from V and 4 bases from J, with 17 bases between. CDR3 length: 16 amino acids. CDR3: CASSPASGTIGNTIYF. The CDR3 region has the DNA TGTGCCAGCAGCCCCGCATCCGGGACGATCGGAAACACCATATATTTT.

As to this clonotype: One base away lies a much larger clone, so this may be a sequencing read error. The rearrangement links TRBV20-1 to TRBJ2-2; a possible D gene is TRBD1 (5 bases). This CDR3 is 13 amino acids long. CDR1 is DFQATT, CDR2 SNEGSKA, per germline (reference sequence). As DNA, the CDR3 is TGCAGTGCCCCGAGCAGGGCCACCGCGGAGCTGTTTTTT. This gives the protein CSAPSRATAELFF.

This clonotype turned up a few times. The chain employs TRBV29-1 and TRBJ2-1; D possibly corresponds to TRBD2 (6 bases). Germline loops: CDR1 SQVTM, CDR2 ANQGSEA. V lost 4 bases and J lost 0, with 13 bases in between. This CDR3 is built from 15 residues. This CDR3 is CSVGASESSYNEQFF. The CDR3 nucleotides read TGCAGCGTTGGGGCTAGCGAGAGCTCCTACAATGAGCAGTTCTTC.